Shown below are 19 T cell receptor beta chains from a single sample sequenced in a study of cytomegalovirus exposure and HLA in healthy donors (dated by TCRdb to 2016 to 2017). Library preparation used the immunoSEQ multiplex PCR assay. The multiplex PCR relied on a mix of 60 forward primers for TCR Vbeta segments and 13 reverse primers for TCR Jbeta segments. In TCRdb, the immuneACCESS table is reduced to in-frame sequences with V and J assigned. These tables do not hold every clone; where another copy was compared, an unresolved V gene accounts for under half, and the others remain unexplained. Present in this sample are about 190,000 clones, 65% to 85% of which were seen just once. The ten largest clones capture around 1.6% of the sample. What was sequenced was PBMCs. These receptor sequences come from a woman in her late teens or twenties in good health and CMV-seronegative.

A few counts support this clone. The V and J genes are TRBV10-3 and TRBJ2-3; 9 bases line up with TRBD1. J was trimmed by 4 bases and V by 10 bases; bases with no gene match: 15. Germline-derived CDR1 and CDR2 are ENHRY and SYGVKD. The CDR3 runs to 16 residues. The CDR3 nucleotides are TGTGCCAGCCTGTCCAGCGGGACAGGGTTTTCAGATACGCAGTATTTT. It yields the protein CASLSSGTGFSDTQYF.

The genes are TRBV7-2 and TRBJ2-1; TRBD1 might be the D (6 bases). V lost 5 bases, J lost 6 bases, and 11 bases lay in between. Germline loops: CDR1 SGHTA, CDR2 FQGNSA. This CDR3 comprises 13 residues. The CDR3 reads CASSAGQFNEQFF. For the CDR3, the DNA is TGTGCCAGCAGCGCCGGACAGTTCAATGAGCAGTTCTTC. Full variable domain (outside the CDR3, taken from reference TRBV7-2 and TRBJ2-1): GAGVSQSPSNKVTEKGKDVELRCDPISGHTALYWYRQSLGQGLEFLIYFQGNSAPDKSGLPSDRFSAERTGGSVSTLTIQRTQQEDSAVYLCASSAGQFNEQFFGPGTRLTVL.

The chain links TRBV7-9 to TRBJ1-2; D possibly corresponds to TRBD1 (6 bases). Germline-derived CDR1 and CDR2 are SEHNR and FQNEAQ (reference sequence). This CDR3 has 15 residues. Trimming took 1 base from V and 0 from J, leaving 9 bases between them. The chain's CDR3 is CASSLGTDTNYGYTF. The DNA of the CDR3 is TGTGCCAGCAGCTTAGGGACAGATACTAACTATGGCTACACCTTC.

The CDR3 here is CASTPTSGSYEQYF. CDR3 DNA: TGTGCCAGCACCCCTACTAGCGGGAGTTACGAGCAGTACTTC. V gene TRBV6-5 combines with J gene TRBJ2-7; 11 bases fit TRBD2. After removal of 7 bases from V and 4 bases from J, the junction contained 6 bases not matched to a gene. Germline V gene lookup returns CDR1 MNHEY and CDR2 SVGAGI. CDR3 length: 14 residues.

The chain is built from TRBV6-1 and TRBJ1-5; 8 bases align to TRBD1. The CDR3 is 14 amino acids. The germline gives CDR1 MNHNS, CDR2 SASEGT. J gave up 2 bases and V 6 bases, and 3 bases lay outside the gene matches. The DNA of the CDR3 is TGTGCCAGCAGCTCGACAGGGGGCAATCAGCCCCAGCATTTT. Protein product: CASSSTGGNQPQHF.

This clone has just one count. The chain recombines TRBV5-6 with TRBJ2-3, with 8 bases aligning to TRBD1. The V gene's germline CDR1 is SGHDT and CDR2 YYEEEE. The length of the CDR3 is 16 residues. V trimming: 2 bases; J trimming: 1 base; junction bases outside the gene matches: 6. CDR3 region: CASSFQGAFGTDTQYF. As DNA, the CDR3 is TGTGCCAGCAGCTTTCAGGGGGCATTCGGCACAGATACGCAGTATTTT.

The rearrangement joins TRBV11-3 to TRBJ2-1; 7 bases agree with TRBD2. Per germline, CDR1 SGHNT and CDR2 YENEEA. With 0 bases clipped from V and 9 bases from J, the junction kept 14 bases outside the gene matches. This CDR3 contains 17 residues. The CDR3, as DNA: TGTGCCAGCAGCTTAGATCACCTCCGGGGGGTTCGCGGTGAGCAGTTCTTC. Translating it yields CASSLDHLRGVRGEQFF.

V usage is TRBV5-6 and J usage is TRBJ2-3; TRBD2 matches at 11 bases. Germline V gene data show CDR1 as SGHDT and CDR2 as YYEEEE. This CDR3 is 16 amino acids long. Trimming took 0 bases from V and 10 from J; bases not matched to a gene: 10. The CDR3 nucleotides read TGTGCCAGCAGCTTGGGCCGGGCTAGCGGGGGGTGGGCGCAGTATTTT. Translation gives CASSLGRASGGWAQYF. Using reference TRBV5-6 and TRBJ2-3 for the parts outside the CDR3, the full variable domain is DAGVTQSPTHLIKTRGQQVTLRCSPKSGHDTVSWYQQALGQGPQFIFQYYEEEERQRGNFPDRFSGHQFPNYSSELNVNALLLGDSALYLCASSLGRASGGWAQYFGPGTRLTVL.

The chain carries TRBV5-6 and TRBJ2-2; 14 nucleotides line up with TRBD2. Germline lookup yields CDR1 SGHDT and CDR2 YYEEEE. The CDR3 is made up of 17 amino acids. The V gene end was trimmed by 0 bases and the J gene end by 4 bases; junction bases not matched to a gene: 2. The CDR3: CASSLAGLAGATGELFF. CDR3 nucleotides: TGTGCCAGCAGCTTGGCGGGACTAGCGGGGGCCACCGGGGAGCTGTTTTTT.

The genes are TRBV19 and TRBJ2-3; D is possibly TRBD2 (6 bases). The germline gives CDR1 LNHDA, CDR2 SQIVND (reference sequence). The CDR3 has 17 amino acids. The ends were cut back, 2 bases at V and 6 bases at J, with 21 bases in the middle. The CDR3 sequence is CASSIRWVRVAGDTQYF. For the CDR3, the DNA is TGTGCCAGTAGTATACGTTGGGTCCGTGTGGCGGGGGATACGCAGTATTTT.

CDR3 in amino acids: CASSPKQVGGGTDTQYF. For the CDR3, the DNA is TGTGCCAGCAGCCCTAAACAGGTGGGGGGGGGCACAGATACGCAGTATTTT. This chain joins TRBV4-2 and TRBJ2-3, with 7 bases fitting TRBD2. The V and J ends lost 4 bases and 1 base, in that order; junction bases with no gene match: 11. CDR3 size: 17 residues. Germline CDR1 LGHNA, CDR2 YNFKEQ.

The CDR3 protein is CASSYDQGGYGYTF. The DNA of the CDR3 is TGCGCCAGCAGCTACGATCAGGGAGGCTATGGCTACACCTTC. The chain joins TRBV5-1 to TRBJ1-2, with D perhaps TRBD1 (5 bases). CDR3 size: 14 residues. V gave up 3 bases and J gave up 4 bases, with 13 bases separating them. Germline assignment: CDR1 SGHRS and CDR2 YFSETQ.

The J gene is TRBJ2-7, the V gene TRBV27, with 8 bases fitting TRBD1. The CDR3 totals 14 residues. J lost 7 bases, V lost 6 bases, and 11 bases had no gene match. Germline values: CDR1 MNHEY, CDR2 SMNVEV (reference sequence). CDR3 sequence reads: CASSRTDRGGEQYF. The CDR3 DNA is TGTGCCAGCAGCCGTACCGACAGGGGCGGGGAGCAGTACTTC.

The count of this clone is one. J is TRBJ1-1 and V is TRBV19; D is unclear. The germline CDR1 and CDR2 sequences are LNHDA and SQIVND (reference sequence). This CDR3 spans 15 amino acids. Trimming removed 7 bases from V and 0 bases from J, with 15 bases in between. The CDR3 region is CASTPLQKVNTEAFF. In DNA form, the CDR3 reads TGTGCCAGTACCCCCCTTCAGAAAGTGAACACTGAAGCTTTCTTT.

The chain employs TRBV7-7 and TRBJ2-7; the D is unclear. V was clipped by 2 bases and J by 2 bases, with 10 bases between them. Germline V gives CDR1 SSHAT, CDR2 FNYEAQ (reference sequence). The CDR3 extends over 14 amino acids. In nucleotides, the CDR3 is TGTGCCAGCAGCTTATGGCCACACGCCTACGAGCAGTACTTC. It yields the protein CASSLWPHAYEQYF.

The V call is TRBV6-5, the J call TRBJ1-3, with a weak D call TRBD1 (5 bases). This CDR3 spans 15 amino acids. Germline V gene sequence: CDR1 MNHEY, CDR2 SVGAGI. Trimming shortened V by 4 bases and J by 0 bases, and 10 bases separated the two germline ends. CDR3 sequence (DNA): TGTGCCAGCAGTTGGGGGGGGTCCTCTGGAAACACCATATATTTT. Translation gives CASSWGGSSGNTIYF.

The J gene is TRBJ2-2, the V gene TRBV4-1; D not resolved. V dropped 1 base and J dropped 4 bases, with 10 bases sitting between them. This CDR3 is built from 15 residues. The germline CDR1 and CDR2 sequences are MGHRA and YSYEKL. The CDR3 DNA is TGCGCCAGCAGCCAAGGACTGACGGGCACCGGGGAGCTGTTTTTT. This encodes CASSQGLTGTGELFF.

This rearrangement joins TRBV10-1 to TRBJ1-4, with TRBD1 matching over 9 bases. This CDR3 spans 17 amino acids. With 0 bases clipped from V and 3 bases from J, the junction kept 5 bases outside the gene matches. Germline V lookup: CDR1 WNHNN, CDR2 SYGVQD (reference sequence). CDR3 sequence (DNA): TGCGCCAGCAGTGAGTCAACGGGACAGGGATCTAATGAAAAACTGTTTTTT. This gives the protein CASSESTGQGSNEKLFF.

The V gene is TRBV28, the J gene TRBJ1-5; D is possibly TRBD1 (6 bases). The CDR3 is 15 amino acids. V lost 5 bases and J lost 4, with 15 bases in between. CDR1 and CDR2 from the germline V gene are MDHEN and SYDVKM. CDR3 in DNA: TGTGCCAGCAGTAGCGGACAGTACGGTAATCAGCCCCAGCATTTT. Protein product: CASSSGQYGNQPQHF. Supplemented by reference TRBV28 and TRBJ1-5, the full variable domain reads DVKVTQSSRYLVKRTGEKVFLECVQDMDHENMFWYRQDPGLGLRLIYFSYDVKMKEKGDIPEGYSVSREKKERFSLILESASTNQTSMYLCASSSGQYGNQPQHFGDGTRLSIL.